This T cell receptor (beta chain) was sequenced in a study of metastatic and nonmetastatic thyroid tumors. Thyroid surgery had not been preceded by any treatment in any patient. MiXCR was used by TCRdb to re-call the PCR reads. This table has 9,000 to 9,500 clones, 25% to 35% appearing once. Germline V lookup: CDR1 MRHNA, CDR2 SNTAGT. This CDR3 spans 15 amino acids. Trimming at V came to 3 bases and at J to 6 bases, leaving 2 bases not matched to a gene. This clone counts as medium-sized (0.01 to 0.1%). This sequence originates from a female donor with papillary thyroid cancer or a benign thyroid nodule (not recorded which). Some clones in this sample may be carry-over from other donors' samples. This chain links TRBV6-4 with TRBJ2-1; 13 nucleotides align to TRBD2. The sequencing input was tumor tissue. The CDR3 spells CASSELAGGPNEQFF. In nucleotides, the CDR3 is TGTGCCAGCAGTGAACTAGCGGGAGGGCCCAATGAGCAGTTCTTC.